This T cell receptor (beta chain) was retrieved from a study of CD8 T cells in ankylosing spondylitis. Points from the study as a whole: Within matched ankylosing spondylitis synovial fluid, disease-linked clones were reportedly significantly enriched. Disease-linked clones displayed a CD8+ phenotype and appeared relatively rarely in peripheral blood. What seemed typical of ankylosing spondylitis blood was a TCR beta motif built from roughly eight highly homologous variants.

Germline CDR1 reads SGHTA; CDR2 reads FQGNSA. Trimming shortened V by 3 bases and J by 1 base, and 6 bases separated the two germline ends. The CDR3 has 13 residues. For TCR beta, libraries came from quantitative 5'-RACE with molecular barcodes. TCRdb re-called the 5' RACE reads through MiXCR, storing one row per CDR3 protein. The table records about 220,000 distinct CDR3 sequences, 6% to 8% of them present only once. This clonotype was counted at least ten times. Its antigen is as yet unknown. The J gene is TRBJ1-1, the V gene TRBV7-2, with D hard to call. The sequenced sample consisted of blood, either unsorted or a sorted T cell fraction (not recorded which). The TCR was taken from a male donor with ankylosing spondylitis. Here the CDR3 DNA reads TGTGCCAGCAGCTTTATAGAGAACACTGAAGCTTTCTTT. Its protein is CASSFIENTEAFF. Full variable domain (outside the CDR3, taken from reference TRBV7-2 and TRBJ1-1): GAGVSQSPSNKVTEKGKDVELRCDPISGHTALYWYRQSLGQGLEFLIYFQGNSAPDKSGLPSDRFSAERTGGSVSTLTIQRTQQEDSAVYLCASSFIENTEAFFGQGTRLTVV.